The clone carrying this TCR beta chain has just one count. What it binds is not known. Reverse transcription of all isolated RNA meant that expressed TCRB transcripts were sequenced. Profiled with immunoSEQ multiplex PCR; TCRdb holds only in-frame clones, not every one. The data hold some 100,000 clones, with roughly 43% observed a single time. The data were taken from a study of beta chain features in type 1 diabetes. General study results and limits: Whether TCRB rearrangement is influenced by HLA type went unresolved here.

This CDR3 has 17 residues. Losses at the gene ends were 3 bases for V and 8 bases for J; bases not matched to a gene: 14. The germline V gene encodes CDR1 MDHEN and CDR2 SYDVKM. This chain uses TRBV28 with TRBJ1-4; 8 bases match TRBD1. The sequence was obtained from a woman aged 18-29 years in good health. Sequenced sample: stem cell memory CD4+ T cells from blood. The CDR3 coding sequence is TGTGCCAGCAGTTTTCCAAACCCCCGGGACAGGAACGAAAAACTGTTTTTT. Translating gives CASSFPNPRDRNEKLFF.